These 14 T cell receptor beta chains came from one sample sequenced in a study of blood T cell repertoires in COVID-19. The method was immunoSEQ multiplex PCR; TCRdb's version includes in-frame clones alone and lacks a portion of them. Among hundreds of thousands of clones, 84% were seen once, and the ten largest hold over 8.5%. Sequencing was done on a sample of peripheral blood. All receptors come from a human donor in a cohort sampled during active COVID-19.

The V and J genes are TRBV18 and TRBJ2-7; D unresolved. This CDR3 comprises 14 residues. The V end was cut by 3 bases, the J end by 3 bases, with 12 bases between. Germline V gene lookup returns CDR1 KGHSH and CDR2 LQKENI. CDR3 bases: TGTGCCAGCTCACCCAACCGCCGCGACTACGAGCAGTACTTC. Its protein product is CASSPNRRDYEQYF.

The V gene is TRBV14, the J gene TRBJ1-1, with 9 bases identical to TRBD1. The V gene's germline CDR1 is SGHDN and CDR2 FVKESK. This CDR3 has 13 residues. V was clipped by 3 bases and J by 11 bases; unmatched bases: 7. CDR3 loop: CASSQGQGLVAFF. Written as DNA, the CDR3 is TGTGCCAGCAGCCAGGGACAGGGCCTCGTGGCTTTCTTT.

The J gene is TRBJ1-2, the V gene TRBV7-9; D perhaps matches TRBD1 (6 bases). V lost 5 bases and J lost 0, with 10 bases in between. The CDR3 is 14 amino acids. The germline V gene encodes CDR1 SEHNR and CDR2 FQNEAQ (reference sequence). The CDR3 nucleotides read TGTGCCAGCAGCCCCAGGGACACTAACTATGGCTACACCTTC. This gives the protein CASSPRDTNYGYTF.

The rearrangement joins TRBV27 to TRBJ1-6; D not certain. This CDR3 has 15 amino acids. V was cut by 10 bases and J by 0 bases, with 13 bases left in between. Per germline, CDR1 MNHEY and CDR2 SMNVEV (reference sequence). The CDR3 here is CATKEGLSYNSPLHF. DNA for the CDR3: TGTGCCACCAAGGAGGGCCTCTCCTATAATTCACCCCTCCACTTT.

The chain carries TRBV25-1 and TRBJ1-6; possible D gene TRBD1, 6 bases. The germline V gene has CDR1 MGHDK and CDR2 SYGVNS. The CDR3 totals 15 residues. V dropped 2 bases and J dropped 7 bases, with 12 bases sitting between them. CDR3 loop: CASSEPATGNSPLHF. The CDR3 bases are TGTGCCAGCAGTGAACCGGCGACAGGAAATTCACCCCTCCACTTT. The whole variable domain, filled in from reference TRBV25-1 and TRBJ1-6, reads EADIYQTPRYLVIGTGKKITLECSQTMGHDKMYWYQQDPGMELHLIHYSYGVNSTEKGDLSSESTVSRIRTEHFPLTLESARPSHTSQYLCASSEPATGNSPLHFGNGTRLTVT.

This chain links TRBV3-1 (or the pseudogene TRBV3-2) with TRBJ1-5; perhaps TRBD1 as D (5 bases). With 3 bases removed from V and 6 bases from J, the gap between germline ends came to 12 bases. There are 14 residues in the CDR3. CDR1 is LGHDT, CDR2 YNNKEL, per germline (reference sequence). CDR3 loop: CASSQTGLSQPQHF. The CDR3 DNA is TGTGCCAGCAGCCAGACGGGACTGAGTCAGCCCCAGCATTTT.

CDR3 DNA sequence: TGTGCCAGCAGCTTAGCGGGGGGGCTCCCAGATACGCAGTATTTT. Its translation is CASSLAGGLPDTQYF. The rearrangement links TRBV5-4 to TRBJ2-3; TRBD2 matches 10 bases. Germline trimming cut 2 bases from V and 4 bases from J; bases unmatched to any gene: 4. The CDR3 is made up of 15 amino acids. The germline CDR1 and CDR2 sequences are SGHNT and YYREEE (reference sequence).

The chain is built from TRBV20-1 and TRBJ1-2; a possible D gene is TRBD1 (6 bases). The CDR3 length is 11 residues. The ends were cut back, 6 bases at V and 6 bases at J, with 11 bases in the middle. Germline CDR1 reads DFQATT; CDR2 reads SNEGSKA (reference sequence). As DNA, the CDR3 is TGCAGTGCCAGGACAGTTAATGGCTACACCTTC. This sequence encodes CSARTVNGYTF.

The rearrangement links TRBV2 to TRBJ2-3; 7 bases map to TRBD2. The CDR3 length is 16 residues. The V segment lost 6 bases and the J segment 2 bases; nucleotides outside the gene matches: 11. Per the germline V gene, CDR1 is SNHLY and CDR2 is FYNNEI. The CDR3 DNA reads TGTGCCAGCAGCCCTACGGGGGGAGCTACCACAGATACGCAGTATTTT. Encoded protein: CASSPTGGATTDTQYF.

The CDR3 sequence is CASSRSGTGGNYGYTF. CDR3 in DNA: TGTGCCAGCAGTCGATCCGGGACAGGGGGCAACTATGGCTACACCTTC. The V gene is TRBV6-6, the J gene TRBJ1-2; 12 bases map to TRBD1. J lost 2 bases, V lost 5 bases, and 6 bases had no gene match. Germline CDR1 is MNHNY and CDR2 is SVGAGI (reference sequence). This CDR3 comprises 16 residues.

This rearrangement joins TRBV9 to TRBJ2-5; tentatively, D is TRBD2 (7 bases). The CDR3 is 15 residues long. Trimming left V 4 bases short and J 5 bases short, with 18 bases between. Germline V gene sequence: CDR1 SGDLS, CDR2 YYNGEE. CDR3: CASSPYGGAGETQYF. The CDR3 coding sequence is TGTGCCAGCAGCCCCTATGGGGGGGCAGGGGAGACCCAGTACTTC.

The chain employs TRBV5-6 and TRBJ1-2; no definite D call. Trimming stripped 0 bases from V and 8 bases from J, with 14 bases between. The CDR3 extends over 14 amino acids. Germline V gene lookup returns CDR1 SGHDT and CDR2 YYEEEE. The DNA of the CDR3 is TGTGCCAGCAGCTTGGACCCCGGGAGAAGAGGCTACACCTTC. Its protein product is CASSLDPGRRGYTF.

The V gene is TRBV5-6, the J gene TRBJ1-6; 7 nucleotides match TRBD1. Germline loops: CDR1 SGHDT, CDR2 YYEEEE. This CDR3 region has 15 residues. The junction had 6 bases not matched to a gene; V was cut back by 0 bases and J by 9 bases. CDR3 DNA: TGTGCCAGCAGCTTGGTGGGCAGGGGGGCTTCACCCCTCCACTTT. Amino acids: CASSLVGRGASPLHF.

This CDR3 reads CASSQYGPGVFQETQYF. As DNA, the CDR3 is TGTGCCAGCAGCCAATACGGACCGGGAGTTTTCCAAGAGACCCAGTACTTC. V and J are TRBV3-1 (or the pseudogene TRBV3-2) and TRBJ2-5, with D maybe TRBD2 (6 bases). Germline V lookup: CDR1 LGHDT, CDR2 YNNKEL (reference sequence). The ends were cut back, 2 bases at V and 1 base at J, with 17 bases in the middle. The CDR3 is 17 residues long.